Below, 6 T cell receptor beta chains from the same sample are listed, as sequenced in a study of tumor and adjacent non-tumor tissue in lung cancer. This sample's RNA came from whole unsorted tissue. TCRbeta libraries were built with three rounds of nested PCR, modified from ARM-PCR. One entry per CDR3 protein results from TCRdb running MiXCR on the multiplex PCR reads. This sample carries under 150,000 distinct CDR3 sequences, approximately 64% of them seen once, and the ten largest clones take roughly 18%. Sequencing input: lung tumor tissue. These receptor sequences come from a man aged 55 to 70 with small cell lung cancer.

The genes are TRBV28 and TRBJ1-1; no clear D. Germline V gene data show CDR1 as MDHEN and CDR2 as SYDVKM. The length of the CDR3 is 16 residues. Trimming removed 4 bases at V and 1 base at J, with 16 bases between. In DNA form, the CDR3 reads TGTGCCAGCAGTTCCTACCACCGGGTCAGGAACACTGAAGCTTTCTTT. Its translation is CASSSYHRVRNTEAFF.

The chain joins TRBV6-6 to TRBJ2-2, with D tentatively TRBD2 (6 bases). CDR1 is MNHNY and CDR2 is SVGAGI in the germline V gene (reference sequence). V lost 5 bases and J lost 1, with 11 bases in between. CDR3 length equals 15 residues. The CDR3 sequence is CASSRLVVNTGELFF. The CDR3 DNA is TGTGCCAGCAGTAGACTAGTCGTGAACACCGGGGAGCTGTTTTTT.

Comments on this clonotype: This may come from a read error, since a much larger clone is one base off. The rearrangement uses TRBV20-1 and TRBJ2-2; maybe TRBD2 (5 bases). CDR1 and CDR2 from the germline V gene are DFQATT and SNEGSKA (reference sequence). The CDR3 is made up of 14 amino acids. The CDR3 region has the DNA TGCAGTGCTCCTCGGGCAGCGCACACCGGGGAGCTGTCTTTT. The encoded protein is CSAPRAAHTGELSF.

This clonotype was seen just once. This could be a read error, since a much larger clone is one nucleotide away. CDR3 loop: CSTKRPSGYNEQFF. DNA for the CDR3: TGCAGTACTAAAAGGCCTAGCGGGTACAATGAGCAGTTCTTC. The gene calls are TRBV20-1 and TRBJ2-1, with 8 bases lining up with TRBD2. V trimming: 8 bases; J trimming: 4 bases; junction bases outside the gene matches: 10. Germline loops: CDR1 DFQATT, CDR2 SNEGSKA (reference sequence). The CDR3 runs to 14 residues.

Concerning this clonotype: A much more abundant neighbour one base away suggests this may be a read error. The V and J genes are TRBV20-1 and TRBJ1-5, with D unresolved. From germline, CDR1 is DFQATT and CDR2 SNEGSKA (reference sequence). The CDR3 spans 13 residues. V shed 2 bases and J shed 5 bases, with 10 bases lying between them. The CDR3, as DNA: TGCAGTGCTAGACTGTCATATTATCAGCCCCAGCATTTT. Protein product: CSARLSYYQPQHF.

Points on this clonotype: Germline and junction disagree at one end, which may indicate a read error. The J gene is TRBJ2-1, the V gene TRBV4-2; 9 positions agree with TRBD2. The CDR3 loop spans 15 amino acids. Germline CDR1 and CDR2: LGHNA and YNFKEQ. CDR3 nucleotide sequence: TGTGCCGGCAGCCAAGAGCGGGAGGTGCACTATGAGCAGTTCTTC. Translated, it gives CAGSQEREVHYEQFF.